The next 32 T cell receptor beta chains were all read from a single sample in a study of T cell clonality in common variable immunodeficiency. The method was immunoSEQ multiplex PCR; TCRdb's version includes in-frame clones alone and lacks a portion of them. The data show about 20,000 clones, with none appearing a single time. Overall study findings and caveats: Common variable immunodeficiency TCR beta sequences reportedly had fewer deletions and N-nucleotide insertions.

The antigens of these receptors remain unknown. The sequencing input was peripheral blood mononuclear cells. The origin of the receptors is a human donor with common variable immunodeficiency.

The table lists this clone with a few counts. CDR3 DNA, as far as it was read: TGTGCCAGCTACAGGACATCTTCCTATGGC. As protein: CASYRTSSYG. The entire CDR3 sequence reads CASYRTSSYGYTF. This rearrangement joins TRBV2 to TRBJ1-2, with TRBD1 as a possible D gene (5 bases). Read coverage stops 3 residues before the CDR3 terminus; the germline J gene supplies the remainder. This CDR3 region has 13 residues. The V gene's germline CDR1 is SNHLY and CDR2 FYNNEI. Trimming left V 8 bases short and J 4 bases short, with 14 bases between. The variable domain in full, with the rest retrieved from reference TRBV2 and TRBJ1-2, is EPEVTQTPSHQVTQMGQEVILRCVPISNHLYFYWYRQILGQKVEFLVSFYNNEISEKSEIFDDQFSVERPDGSNFTLKIRSTKLEDSAMYFCASYRTSSYGYTFGSGTRLTVV.

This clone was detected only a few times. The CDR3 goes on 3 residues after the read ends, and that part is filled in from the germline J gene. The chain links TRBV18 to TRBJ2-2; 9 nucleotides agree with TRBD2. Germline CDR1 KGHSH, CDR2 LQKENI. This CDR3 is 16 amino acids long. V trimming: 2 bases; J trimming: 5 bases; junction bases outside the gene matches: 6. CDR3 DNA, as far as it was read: TGTGCCAGCTCACCATCGATTAGCGGGAGTACCGGGGAG. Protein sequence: CASSPSISGSTGE. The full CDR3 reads CASSPSISGSTGELFF.

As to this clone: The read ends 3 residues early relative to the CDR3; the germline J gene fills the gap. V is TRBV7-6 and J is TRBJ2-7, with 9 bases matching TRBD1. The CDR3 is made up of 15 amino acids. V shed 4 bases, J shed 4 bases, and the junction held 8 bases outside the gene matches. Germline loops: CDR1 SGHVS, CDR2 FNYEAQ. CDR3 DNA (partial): TGTGCCAGCAGCTCGACAGGGGGTGTCGGGTACGAG. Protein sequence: CASSSTGGVGYE. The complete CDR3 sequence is CASSSTGGVGYEQYF.

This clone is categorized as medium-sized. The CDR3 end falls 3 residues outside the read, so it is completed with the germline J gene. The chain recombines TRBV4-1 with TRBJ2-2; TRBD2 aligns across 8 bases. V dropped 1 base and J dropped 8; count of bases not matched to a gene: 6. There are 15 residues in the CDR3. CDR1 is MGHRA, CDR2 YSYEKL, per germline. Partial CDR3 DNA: TGCGCCAGCAGCCAAGGTCGGGGGGGAGGAGGGGAG. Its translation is CASSQGRGGGGE. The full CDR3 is CASSQGRGGGGELFF.

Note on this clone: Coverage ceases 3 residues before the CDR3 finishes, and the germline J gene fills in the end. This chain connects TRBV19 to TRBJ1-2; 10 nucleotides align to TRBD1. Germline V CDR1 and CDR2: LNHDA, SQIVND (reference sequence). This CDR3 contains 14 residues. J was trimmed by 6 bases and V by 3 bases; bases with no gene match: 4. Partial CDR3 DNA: TGTGCCAGTAGTATGGACAGGGGGACGAATGGC. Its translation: CASSMDRGTNG. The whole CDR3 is CASSMDRGTNGYTF.

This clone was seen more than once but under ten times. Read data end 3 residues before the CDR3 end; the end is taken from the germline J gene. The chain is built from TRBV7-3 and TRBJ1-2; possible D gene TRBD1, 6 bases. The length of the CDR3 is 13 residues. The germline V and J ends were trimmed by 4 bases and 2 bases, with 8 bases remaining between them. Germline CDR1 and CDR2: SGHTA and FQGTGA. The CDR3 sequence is CASSSTGNYGYTF. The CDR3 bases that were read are TGTGCCAGCAGCTCCACAGGGAACTATGGC.

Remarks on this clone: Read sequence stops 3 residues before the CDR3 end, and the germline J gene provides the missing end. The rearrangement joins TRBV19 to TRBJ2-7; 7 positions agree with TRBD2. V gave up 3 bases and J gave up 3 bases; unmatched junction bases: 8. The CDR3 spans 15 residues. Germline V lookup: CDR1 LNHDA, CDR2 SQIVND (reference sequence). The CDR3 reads CASSIRGGRGYEQYF. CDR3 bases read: TGTGCCAGTAGTATTCGAGGCGGGAGAGGCTACGAG.

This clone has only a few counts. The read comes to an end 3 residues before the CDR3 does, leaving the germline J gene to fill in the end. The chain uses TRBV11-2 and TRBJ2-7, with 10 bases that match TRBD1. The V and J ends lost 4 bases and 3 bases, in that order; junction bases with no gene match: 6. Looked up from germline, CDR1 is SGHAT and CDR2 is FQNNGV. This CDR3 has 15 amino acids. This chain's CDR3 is CASSYGTGALYEQYF. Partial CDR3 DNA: TGTGCCAGCAGCTACGGGACAGGGGCCCTCTACGAG.

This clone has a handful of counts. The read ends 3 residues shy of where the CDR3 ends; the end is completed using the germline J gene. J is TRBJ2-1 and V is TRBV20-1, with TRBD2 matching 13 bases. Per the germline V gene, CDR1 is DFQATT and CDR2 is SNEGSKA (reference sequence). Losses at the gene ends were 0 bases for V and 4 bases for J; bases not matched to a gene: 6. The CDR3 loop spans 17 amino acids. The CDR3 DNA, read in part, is TGCAGTGCTAGAGATCAATCGGGACTAGCGGGGTACAATGAG. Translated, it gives CSARDQSGLAGYNE. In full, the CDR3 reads CSARDQSGLAGYNEQFF.

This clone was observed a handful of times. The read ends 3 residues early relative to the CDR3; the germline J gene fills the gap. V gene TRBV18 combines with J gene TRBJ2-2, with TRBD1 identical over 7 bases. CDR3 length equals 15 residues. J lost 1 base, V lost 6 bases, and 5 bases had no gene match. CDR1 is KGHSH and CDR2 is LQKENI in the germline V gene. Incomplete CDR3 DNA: TGTGCCAGCTCCCGGGACAGCCAGAACACCGGGGAG. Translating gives CASSRDSQNTGE. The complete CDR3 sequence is CASSRDSQNTGELFF. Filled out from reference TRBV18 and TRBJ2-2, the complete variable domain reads NAGVMQNPRHLVRRRGQEARLRCSPMKGHSHVYWYRQLPEEGLKFMVYLQKENIIDESGMPKERFSAEFPKEGPSILRIQQVVRGDSAAYFCASSRDSQNTGELFFGEGSRLTVL.

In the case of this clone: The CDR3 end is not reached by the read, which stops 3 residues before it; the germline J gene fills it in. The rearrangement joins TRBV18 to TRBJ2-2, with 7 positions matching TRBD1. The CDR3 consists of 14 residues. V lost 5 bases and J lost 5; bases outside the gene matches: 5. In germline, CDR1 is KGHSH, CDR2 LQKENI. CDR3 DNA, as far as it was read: TGTGCCAGCTCATACGGACAGGAGACCGGGGAG. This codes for CASSYGQETGE. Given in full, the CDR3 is CASSYGQETGELFF.

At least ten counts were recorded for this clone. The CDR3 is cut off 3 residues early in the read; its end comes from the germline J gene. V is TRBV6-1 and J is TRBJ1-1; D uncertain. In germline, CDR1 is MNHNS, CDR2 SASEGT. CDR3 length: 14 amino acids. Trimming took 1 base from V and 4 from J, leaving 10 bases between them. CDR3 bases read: TGTGCCAGCAGTGAAGGGCCAGATTCCACTGAA. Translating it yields CASSEGPDSTE. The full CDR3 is CASSEGPDSTEAFF.

The CDR3 DNA, read in part, is TGTGCCAGCAGCTTGGGTGTGGGGGGGTCCGACGAG. It encodes CASSLGVGGSDE. The full CDR3 protein reads CASSLGVGGSDEQYF. V usage is TRBV7-9 and J usage is TRBJ2-7, with TRBD2 identical over 7 bases. Read sequence stops 3 residues before the CDR3 end, and the germline J gene provides the missing end. This CDR3 comprises 15 residues. Trimming cost V 3 bases and J 5 bases; bases outside gene matches: 10. Germline loops: CDR1 SEHNR, CDR2 FQNEAQ (reference sequence). Full variable domain (remainder filled in from reference TRBV7-9 and TRBJ2-7): DTGVSQNPRHKITKRGQNVTFRCDPISEHNRLYWYRQTLGQGPEFLTYFQNEAQLEKSRLLSDRFSAERPKGSFSTLEIQRTEQGDSAMYLCASSLGVGGSDEQYFGPGTRLTVT.

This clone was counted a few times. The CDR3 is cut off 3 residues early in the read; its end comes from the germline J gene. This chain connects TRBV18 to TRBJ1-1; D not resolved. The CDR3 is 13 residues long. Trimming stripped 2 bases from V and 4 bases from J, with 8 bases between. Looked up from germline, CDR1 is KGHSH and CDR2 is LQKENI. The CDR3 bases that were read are TGTGCCAGCTCACCAGGACTGATCACTGAA. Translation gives CASSPGLITE. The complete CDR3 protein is CASSPGLITEAFF.

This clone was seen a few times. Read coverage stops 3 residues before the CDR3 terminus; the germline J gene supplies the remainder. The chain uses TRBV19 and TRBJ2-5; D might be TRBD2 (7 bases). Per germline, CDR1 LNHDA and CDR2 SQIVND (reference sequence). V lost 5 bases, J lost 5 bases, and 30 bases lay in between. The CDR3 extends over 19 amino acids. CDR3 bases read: TGTGCCAGTAGTCCCCAAAAGGTGGCAGGGGACCCGCGGGGGGAGACC. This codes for CASSPQKVAGDPRGET. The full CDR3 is CASSPQKVAGDPRGETQYF.

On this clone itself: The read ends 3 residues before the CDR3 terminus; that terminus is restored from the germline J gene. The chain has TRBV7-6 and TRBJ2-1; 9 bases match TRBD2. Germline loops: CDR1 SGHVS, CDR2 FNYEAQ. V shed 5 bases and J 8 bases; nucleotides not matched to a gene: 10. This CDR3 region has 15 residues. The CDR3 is CASSPIAGGGDEQFF. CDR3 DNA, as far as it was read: TGTGCCAGCAGCCCCATCGCGGGAGGGGGGGATGAG. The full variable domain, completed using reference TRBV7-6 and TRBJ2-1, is GAGVSQSPRYKVTKRGQDVALRCDPISGHVSLYWYRQALGQGPEFLTYFNYEAQQDKSGLPNDRFSAERPEGSISTLTIQRTEQRDSAMYRCASSPIAGGGDEQFFGPGTRLTVL.

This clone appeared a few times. The sequenced part of the CDR3 DNA is TGTGCCAGCTCACCAACGGCATTTTTTAGGGACACCGGGGAG. It yields the protein CASSPTAFFRDTGE. The entire CDR3 reads CASSPTAFFRDTGELFF. V gene TRBV18 combines with J gene TRBJ2-2; D gene unclear. The read comes to an end 3 residues before the CDR3 does, leaving the germline J gene to fill in the end. The CDR3 covers 17 residues. Germline-derived CDR1 and CDR2 are KGHSH and LQKENI. The V and J ends lost 2 bases and 3 bases respectively, with 16 bases between them. The full variable domain, completed using reference TRBV18 and TRBJ2-2, is NAGVMQNPRHLVRRRGQEARLRCSPMKGHSHVYWYRQLPEEGLKFMVYLQKENIIDESGMPKERFSAEFPKEGPSILRIQQVVRGDSAAYFCASSPTAFFRDTGELFFGEGSRLTVL.

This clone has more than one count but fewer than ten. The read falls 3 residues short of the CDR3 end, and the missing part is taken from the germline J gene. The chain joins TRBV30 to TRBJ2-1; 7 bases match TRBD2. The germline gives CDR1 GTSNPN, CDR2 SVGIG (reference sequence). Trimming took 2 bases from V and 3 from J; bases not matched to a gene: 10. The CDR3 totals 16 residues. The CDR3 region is CAWSSGLVGLYNEQFF. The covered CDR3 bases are TGTGCCTGGAGTAGCGGACTAGTAGGTCTCTACAATGAG. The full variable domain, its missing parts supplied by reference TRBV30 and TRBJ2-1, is SQTIHQWPATLVQPVGSPLSLECTVEGTSNPNLYWYRQAAGRGLQLLFYSVGIGQISSEVPQNLSASRPQDRQFILSSKKLLLSDSGFYLCAWSSGLVGLYNEQFFGPGTRLTVL.

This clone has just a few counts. The sequenced part of the CDR3 DNA is TGTGCCAGTAGTACACAGGGATATGAG. Residues: CASSTQGYE. The full CDR3 protein is CASSTQGYEQFF. The V call is TRBV19, the J call TRBJ2-1, with TRBD1 as a possible D gene (6 bases). Sequencing ends 3 residues short of the CDR3 end; the germline J gene provides the rest. The CDR3 contains 12 residues. Germline CDR1 reads LNHDA; CDR2 reads SQIVND (reference sequence). V was clipped by 4 bases and J by 8 bases, with 9 bases between them.

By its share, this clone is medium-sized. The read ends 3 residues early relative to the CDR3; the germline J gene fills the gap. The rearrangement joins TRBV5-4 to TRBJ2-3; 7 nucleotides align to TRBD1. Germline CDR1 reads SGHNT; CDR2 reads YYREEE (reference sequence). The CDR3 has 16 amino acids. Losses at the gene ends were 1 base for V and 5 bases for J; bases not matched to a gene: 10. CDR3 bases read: TGTGCCAGCAGCTTGATTCCAGGGGGACCGGGAGATACG. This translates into CASSLIPGGPGDT. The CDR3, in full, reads CASSLIPGGPGDTQYF.

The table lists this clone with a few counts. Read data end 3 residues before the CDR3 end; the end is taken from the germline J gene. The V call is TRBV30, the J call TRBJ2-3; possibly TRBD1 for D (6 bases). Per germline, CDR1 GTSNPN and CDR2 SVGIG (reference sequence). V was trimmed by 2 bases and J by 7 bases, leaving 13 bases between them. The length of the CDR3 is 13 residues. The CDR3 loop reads CAWSPMRGNTQYF. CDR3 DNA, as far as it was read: TGTGCCTGGAGTCCCATGAGGGGGAATACG.

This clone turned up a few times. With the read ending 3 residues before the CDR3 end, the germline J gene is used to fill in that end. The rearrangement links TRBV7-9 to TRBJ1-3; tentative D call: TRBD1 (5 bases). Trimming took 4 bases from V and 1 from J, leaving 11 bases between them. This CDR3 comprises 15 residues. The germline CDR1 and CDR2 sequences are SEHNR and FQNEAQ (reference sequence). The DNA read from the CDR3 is TGTGCCAGCAGCTCCGGGGGGGTATCTGGAAACACC. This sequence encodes CASSSGGVSGNT. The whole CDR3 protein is CASSSGGVSGNTIYF.

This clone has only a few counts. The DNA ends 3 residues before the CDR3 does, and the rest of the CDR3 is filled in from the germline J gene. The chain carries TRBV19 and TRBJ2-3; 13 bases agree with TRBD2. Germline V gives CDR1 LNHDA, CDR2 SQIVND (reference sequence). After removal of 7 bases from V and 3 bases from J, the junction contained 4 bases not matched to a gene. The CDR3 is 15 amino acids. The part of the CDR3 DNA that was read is TGTGCCAGTAAGGCGACTAGCGGGGGGACAGATACG. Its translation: CASKATSGGTDT. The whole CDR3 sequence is CASKATSGGTDTQYF.

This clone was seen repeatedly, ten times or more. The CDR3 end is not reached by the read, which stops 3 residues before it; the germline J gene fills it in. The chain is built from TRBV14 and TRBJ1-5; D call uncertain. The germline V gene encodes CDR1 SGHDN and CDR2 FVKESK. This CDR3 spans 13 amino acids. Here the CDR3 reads CASSQVGVPPQHF. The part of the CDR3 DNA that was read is TGTGCCAGCAGCCAAGTCGGGGTTCCCCCC.

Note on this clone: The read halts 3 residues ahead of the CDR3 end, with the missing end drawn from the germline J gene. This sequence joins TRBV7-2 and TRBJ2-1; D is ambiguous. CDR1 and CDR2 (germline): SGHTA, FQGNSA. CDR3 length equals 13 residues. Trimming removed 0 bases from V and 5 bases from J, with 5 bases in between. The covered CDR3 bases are TGTGCCAGCAGCTTAGCGCTAAACAATGAG. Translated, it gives CASSLALNNE. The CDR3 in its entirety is CASSLALNNEQFF.

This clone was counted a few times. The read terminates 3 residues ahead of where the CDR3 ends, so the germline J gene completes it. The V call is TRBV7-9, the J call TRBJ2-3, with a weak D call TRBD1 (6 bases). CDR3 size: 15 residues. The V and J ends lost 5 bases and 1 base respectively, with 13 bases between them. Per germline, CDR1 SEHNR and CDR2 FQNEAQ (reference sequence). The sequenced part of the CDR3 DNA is TGTGCCAGCAGCAACGGACAGTCTCGCACAGATACG. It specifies CASSNGQSRTDT. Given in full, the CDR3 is CASSNGQSRTDTQYF. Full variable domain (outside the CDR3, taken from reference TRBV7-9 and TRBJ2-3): DTGVSQNPRHKITKRGQNVTFRCDPISEHNRLYWYRQTLGQGPEFLTYFQNEAQLEKSRLLSDRFSAERPKGSFSTLEIQRTEQGDSAMYLCASSNGQSRTDTQYFGPGTRLTVL.

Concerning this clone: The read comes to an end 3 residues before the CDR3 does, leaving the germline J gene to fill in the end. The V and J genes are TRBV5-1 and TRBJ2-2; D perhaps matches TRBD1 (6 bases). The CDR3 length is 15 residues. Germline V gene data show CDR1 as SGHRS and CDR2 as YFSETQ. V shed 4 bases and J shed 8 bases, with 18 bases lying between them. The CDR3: CASSGGTGIGGELFF. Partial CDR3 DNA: TGCGCCAGCAGCGGAGGTACAGGGATTGGTGGGGAG.

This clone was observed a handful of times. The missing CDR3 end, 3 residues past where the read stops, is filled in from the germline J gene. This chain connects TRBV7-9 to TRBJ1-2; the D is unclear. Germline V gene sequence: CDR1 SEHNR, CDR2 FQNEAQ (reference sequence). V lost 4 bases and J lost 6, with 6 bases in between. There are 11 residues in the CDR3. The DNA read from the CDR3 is TGTGCCAGCAGCTCAGGTGATGGC. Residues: CASSSGDG. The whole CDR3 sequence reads CASSSGDGYTF.

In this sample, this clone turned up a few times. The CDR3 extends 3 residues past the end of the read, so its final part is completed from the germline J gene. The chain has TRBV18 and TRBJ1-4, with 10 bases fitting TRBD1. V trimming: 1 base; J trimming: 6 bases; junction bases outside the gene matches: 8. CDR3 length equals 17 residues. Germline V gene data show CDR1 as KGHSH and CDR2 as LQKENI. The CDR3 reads CASSPRLMGTGDEKLFF. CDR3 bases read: TGTGCCAGCTCACCACGATTGATGGGGACAGGGGATGAAAAA.

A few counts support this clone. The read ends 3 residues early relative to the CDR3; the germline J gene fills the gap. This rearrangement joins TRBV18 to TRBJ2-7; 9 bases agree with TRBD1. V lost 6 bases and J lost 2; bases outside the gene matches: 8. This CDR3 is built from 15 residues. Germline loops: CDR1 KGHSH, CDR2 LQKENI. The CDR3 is CASSRAGTGPYEQYF. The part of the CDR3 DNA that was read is TGTGCCAGCTCGCGGGCCGGGACAGGGCCCTACGAG.

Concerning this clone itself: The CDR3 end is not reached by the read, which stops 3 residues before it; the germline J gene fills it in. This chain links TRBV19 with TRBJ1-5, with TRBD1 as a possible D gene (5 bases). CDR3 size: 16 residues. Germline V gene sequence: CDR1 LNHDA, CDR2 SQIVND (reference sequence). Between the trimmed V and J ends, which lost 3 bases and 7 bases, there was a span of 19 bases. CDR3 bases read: TGTGCCAGTAGTATGCCCCTCGGGGGACCCGCCCAGCCC. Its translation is CASSMPLGGPAQP. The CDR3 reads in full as CASSMPLGGPAQPQHF. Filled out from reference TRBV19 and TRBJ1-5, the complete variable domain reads DGGITQSPKYLFRKEGQNVTLSCEQNLNHDAMYWYRQDPGQGLRLIYYSQIVNDFQKGDIAEGYSVSREKKESFPLTVTSAQKNPTAFYLCASSMPLGGPAQPQHFGDGTRLSIL.

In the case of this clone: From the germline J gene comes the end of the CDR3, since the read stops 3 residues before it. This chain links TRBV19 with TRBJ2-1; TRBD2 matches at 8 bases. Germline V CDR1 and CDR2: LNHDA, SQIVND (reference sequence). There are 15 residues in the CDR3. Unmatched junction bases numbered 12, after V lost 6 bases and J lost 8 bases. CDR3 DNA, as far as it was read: TGTGCCAGTAGCCAGTCCGGGACTAGACGGTATGAG. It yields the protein CASSQSGTRRYE. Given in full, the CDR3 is CASSQSGTRRYEQFF. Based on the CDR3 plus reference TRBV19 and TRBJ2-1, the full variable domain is DGGITQSPKYLFRKEGQNVTLSCEQNLNHDAMYWYRQDPGQGLRLIYYSQIVNDFQKGDIAEGYSVSREKKESFPLTVTSAQKNPTAFYLCASSQSGTRRYEQFFGPGTRLTVL.